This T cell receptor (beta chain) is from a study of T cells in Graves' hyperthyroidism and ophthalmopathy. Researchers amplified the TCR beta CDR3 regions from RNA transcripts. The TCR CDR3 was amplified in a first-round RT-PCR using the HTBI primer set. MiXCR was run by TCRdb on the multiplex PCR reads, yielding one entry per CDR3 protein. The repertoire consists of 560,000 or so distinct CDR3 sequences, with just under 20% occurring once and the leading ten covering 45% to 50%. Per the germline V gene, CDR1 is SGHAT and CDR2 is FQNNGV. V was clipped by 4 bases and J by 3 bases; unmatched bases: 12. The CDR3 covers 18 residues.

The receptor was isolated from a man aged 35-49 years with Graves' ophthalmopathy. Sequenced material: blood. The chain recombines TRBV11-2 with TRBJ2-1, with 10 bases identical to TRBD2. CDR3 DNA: TGTGCCAGCAGCTCGAAGACCACCGGGACTAGCGTCTACAATGAGCAGTTCTTC. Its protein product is CASSSKTTGTSVYNEQFF.